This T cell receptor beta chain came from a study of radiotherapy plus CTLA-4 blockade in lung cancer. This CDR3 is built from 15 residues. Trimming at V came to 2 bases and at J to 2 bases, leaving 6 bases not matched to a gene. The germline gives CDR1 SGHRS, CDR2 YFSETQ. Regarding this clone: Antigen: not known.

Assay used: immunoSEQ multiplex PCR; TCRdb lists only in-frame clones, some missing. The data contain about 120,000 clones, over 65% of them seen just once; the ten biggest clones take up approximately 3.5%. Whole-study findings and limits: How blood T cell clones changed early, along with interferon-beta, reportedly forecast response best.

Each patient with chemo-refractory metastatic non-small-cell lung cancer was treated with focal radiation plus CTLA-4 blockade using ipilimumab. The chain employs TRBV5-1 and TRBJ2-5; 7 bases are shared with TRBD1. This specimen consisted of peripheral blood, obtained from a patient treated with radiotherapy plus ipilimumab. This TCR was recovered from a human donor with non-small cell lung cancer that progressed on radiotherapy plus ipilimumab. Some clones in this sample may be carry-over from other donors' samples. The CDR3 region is CASSFGTALQETQYF. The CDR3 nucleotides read TGCGCCAGCAGCTTTGGGACAGCTTTACAAGAGACCCAGTACTTC. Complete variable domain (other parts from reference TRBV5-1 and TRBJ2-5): KAGVTQTPRYLIKTRGQQVTLSCSPISGHRSVSWYQQTPGQGLQFLFEYFSETQRNKGNFPGRFSGRQFSNSRSEMNVSTLELGDSALYLCASSFGTALQETQYFGPGTRLLVL.